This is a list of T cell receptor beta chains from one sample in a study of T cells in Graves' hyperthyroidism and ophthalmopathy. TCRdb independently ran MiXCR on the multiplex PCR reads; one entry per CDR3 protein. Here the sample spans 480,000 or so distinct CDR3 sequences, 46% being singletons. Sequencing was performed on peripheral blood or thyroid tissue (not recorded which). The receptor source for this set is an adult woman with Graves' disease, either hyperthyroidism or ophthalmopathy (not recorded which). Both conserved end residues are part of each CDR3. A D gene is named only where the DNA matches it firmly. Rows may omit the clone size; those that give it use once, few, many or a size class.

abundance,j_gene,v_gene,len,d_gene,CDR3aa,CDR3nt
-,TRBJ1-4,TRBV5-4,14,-,CASSPMGGSEKLFF,TGTGCCAGCAGCCCCATGGGAGGGAGTGAAAAACTGTTTTTT
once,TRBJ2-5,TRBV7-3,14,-,CASSPPGVSQTQYF,TGTGCCAGCAGCCCTCCAGGGGTCTCCCAGACCCAGTACTTC
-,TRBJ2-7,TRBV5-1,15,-,CASSWGPGGGYEQYF,TGCGCCAGCAGCTGGGGGCCGGGTGGAGGGTACGAGCAGTACTTC
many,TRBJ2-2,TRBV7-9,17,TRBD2,CASSKAVAGGNTGELFF,TGTGCCAGCAGCAAAGCCGTAGCGGGAGGGAACACCGGGGAGCTGTTTTTT
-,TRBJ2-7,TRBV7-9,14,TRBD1,CASSSTGTGWEQYF,TGTGCCAGCAGCTCAACCGGGACAGGGTGGGAGCAGTACTTC
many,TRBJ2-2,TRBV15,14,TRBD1,CATGQGMSTGELFF,TGTGCCACCGGACAGGGGATGAGCACCGGGGAGCTGTTTTTT
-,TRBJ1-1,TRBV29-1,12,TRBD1,CSLGQGYTEAFF,TGCAGCTTGGGACAGGGGTACACTGAAGCTTTCTTT
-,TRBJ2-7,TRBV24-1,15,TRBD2,CATSDARGGNYEQYF,TGTGCCACCAGTGATGCCCGGGGGGGCAACTACGAGCAGTACTTC
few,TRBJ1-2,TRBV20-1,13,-,CSANRVAYYGYTF,TGCAGTGCTAATAGAGTAGCCTACTATGGCTACACCTTC
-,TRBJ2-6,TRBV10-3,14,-,CATKKSSGANVLAF,TGTGCCACCAAAAAGAGCTCTGGGGCCAACGTCCTGGCTTTC
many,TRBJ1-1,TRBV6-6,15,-,CASSPGAGANTEAFF,TGTGCCAGCAGCCCTGGGGCAGGCGCGAACACTGAAGCTTTCTTT
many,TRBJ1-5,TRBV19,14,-,CASSTGIGNQPQHF,TGTGCCAGTAGTACCGGGATAGGAAATCAGCCCCAGCATTTT
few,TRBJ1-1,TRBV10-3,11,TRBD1,CATQGAAEAFF,TGTGCCACCCAGGGGGCGGCTGAAGCTTTCTTT
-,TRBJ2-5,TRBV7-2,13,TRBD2,CASSLRDYGPPYF,TGTGCCAGCAGCTTGAGGGACTATGGCCCCCCCTACTTC
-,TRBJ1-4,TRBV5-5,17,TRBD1,CASTQKSRDRANEKLFF,TGTGCCAGCACCCAGAAGAGCCGGGACAGAGCTAATGAAAAACTGTTTTTT
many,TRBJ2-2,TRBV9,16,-,CASSPDPGGNTGELFF,TGTGCCAGCAGCCCAGATCCTGGGGGAAACACCGGGGAGCTGTTTTTT
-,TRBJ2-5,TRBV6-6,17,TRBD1,CASSNSGTGAYEETQYF,TGTGCCAGCAGTAACTCCGGGACAGGGGCATACGAAGAGACCCAGTACTTC
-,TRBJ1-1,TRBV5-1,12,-,CASRRGDTEAFF,TGCGCCAGCAGACGGGGGGACACTGAAGCTTTCTTT
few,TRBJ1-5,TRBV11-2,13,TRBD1,CASSWTGVGPQHF,TGTGCCAGCAGCTGGACAGGGGTCGGACCCCAGCATTTT
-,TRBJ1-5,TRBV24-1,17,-,CATSDATSGGGGETQHF,TGTGCCACCAGTGATGCAACTAGCGGGGGCGGTGGGGAGACCCAGCATTTT
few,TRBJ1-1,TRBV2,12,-,CASKGQNTEAFF,TGTGCCAGCAAGGGGCAGAACACTGAAGCTTTCTTT
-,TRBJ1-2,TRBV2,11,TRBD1,CASRTGDGYTF,TGTGCCAGCAGGACAGGGGACGGCTACACCTTC
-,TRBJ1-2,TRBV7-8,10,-,CASLPGDYTF,TGTGCCAGCTTACCCGGTGACTACACCTTC
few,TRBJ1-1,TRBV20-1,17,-,CSAPTERGSWGNTEAFF,TGCAGTGCCCCGACAGAGCGAGGCTCATGGGGGAACACTGAAGCTTTCTTT
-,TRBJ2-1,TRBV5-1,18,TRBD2,CASSSPGLAGSYYNEQFF,TGCGCCAGCAGCTCGCCGGGACTAGCGGGAAGTTACTACAATGAGCAGTTCTTC
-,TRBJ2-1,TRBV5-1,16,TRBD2,CASSLGSGSRNNEQFF,TGCGCCAGCAGCTTGGGTAGCGGGAGCCGTAACAATGAGCAGTTCTTC
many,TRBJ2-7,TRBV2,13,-,CASRRAGNYEQYF,TGTGCCAGCCGTCGGGCAGGGAACTACGAGCAGTACTTC
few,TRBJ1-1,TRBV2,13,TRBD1,CASRQGYEGEAFF,TGTGCCAGTCGACAGGGATATGAAGGTGAAGCTTTCTTT
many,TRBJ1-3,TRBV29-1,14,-,CSVRDGGRGNTIYF,TGCAGCGTGCGGGATGGGGGCAGGGGAAACACCATATATTTT
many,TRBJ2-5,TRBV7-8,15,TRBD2,CASSLMPGGQETQYF,TGTGCCAGCAGCTTAATGCCGGGAGGGCAAGAGACCCAGTACTTC
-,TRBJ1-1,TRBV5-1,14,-,CASSLAEENTEAFF,TGCGCCAGCAGCTTGGCGGAGGAGAACACTGAAGCTTTCTTT